These T cell receptor beta chains were read from a single sample in a study of blood T cell repertoires in COVID-19. Libraries were prepared by immunoSEQ multiplex PCR; TCRdb keeps only in-frame clonotypes and omits some of them. The repertoire holds more than 140,000 clones, about 86% seen once, with around 8.4% in the top ten. Sequenced sample: peripheral blood. The receptor set was obtained from a woman aged 55-70 years with acute or convalescent COVID-19. CDR3s include the opening cysteine and the closing phenylalanine or tryptophan. The order of the fields is D gene, J gene, V gene, CDR3 protein, CDR3 DNA. D genes are given only for firm matches.

D gene: .
J gene: TRBJ2-2
V gene: TRBV13
CDR3 protein: CASRLGRNTGELFF
CDR3 DNA: TGTGCCAGCAGACTAGGGAGGAACACCGGGGAGCTGTTTTTT

D gene: .
J gene: TRBJ2-2
V gene: TRBV19
CDR3 protein: CASQPGVNTGELFF
CDR3 DNA: TGTGCCAGCCAGCCAGGGGTGAACACCGGGGAGCTGTTTTTT

D gene: .
J gene: TRBJ2-1
V gene: TRBV4-1
CDR3 protein: CASSQDQGGNEQFF
CDR3 DNA: TGCGCCAGCAGCCAAGATCAGGGGGGCAATGAGCAGTTCTTC

D gene: .
J gene: TRBJ1-5
V gene: TRBV28
CDR3 protein: CASSPMGGYSNQPQHF
CDR3 DNA: TGTGCCAGCAGCCCAATGGGAGGGTATAGCAATCAGCCCCAGCATTTT

D gene: .
J gene: TRBJ1-1
V gene: TRBV27
CDR3 protein: CASSRSFERTEAFF
CDR3 DNA: TGTGCCAGCAGCCGGAGCTTTGAGAGGACTGAAGCTTTCTTT

D gene: TRBD2
J gene: TRBJ2-7
V gene: TRBV29-1
CDR3 protein: CSVLSGTSGGGEQYF
CDR3 DNA: TGCAGCGTTCTGTCGGGGACTAGCGGGGGTGGAGAGCAGTACTTC

D gene: .
J gene: TRBJ1-2
V gene: TRBV9
CDR3 protein: CASSVDGGLSGYTF
CDR3 DNA: TGTGCCAGCAGCGTTGATGGAGGCCTATCTGGCTACACCTTC

D gene: .
J gene: TRBJ1-2
V gene: TRBV28
CDR3 protein: CASRQRGRNYGYTF
CDR3 DNA: TGTGCCAGCAGACAGAGAGGGCGGAACTATGGCTACACCTTC

D gene: TRBD2
J gene: TRBJ2-1
V gene: TRBV30
CDR3 protein: CAWSVRSGGNSYNEQFF
CDR3 DNA: TGTGCCTGGAGTGTACGGAGCGGGGGGAACTCCTACAATGAGCAGTTCTTC

D gene: .
J gene: TRBJ2-1
V gene: TRBV5-1
CDR3 protein: CASSAGPRRLNNEQFF
CDR3 DNA: TGCGCCAGCAGCGCGGGACCTAGGCGGTTAAACAATGAGCAGTTCTTC

D gene: .
J gene: TRBJ1-5
V gene: TRBV28
CDR3 protein: CASSLGPGVSNQPQHF
CDR3 DNA: TGTGCCAGCAGTTTAGGGCCAGGGGTTAGCAATCAGCCCCAGCATTTT

D gene: .
J gene: TRBJ2-7
V gene: TRBV10-3
CDR3 protein: CAISDRGGKSSYEQYF
CDR3 DNA: TGTGCCATCAGTGATCGCGGCGGGAAGAGCTCCTACGAGCAGTACTTC

D gene: TRBD1
J gene: TRBJ2-2
V gene: TRBV10-2
CDR3 protein: CASSLGQGANTGELFF
CDR3 DNA: TGCGCCAGCAGTCTTGGACAGGGGGCCAACACCGGGGAGCTGTTTTTT

D gene: .
J gene: TRBJ1-1
V gene: TRBV27
CDR3 protein: CASSPGGNTEAFF
CDR3 DNA: TGTGCCAGCAGCCCCGGGGGGAACACTGAAGCTTTCTTT

D gene: .
J gene: TRBJ2-7
V gene: TRBV7-2
CDR3 protein: CASSSARGANPFQQYF
CDR3 DNA: TGTGCCAGCAGCTCTGCCCGCGGGGCGAATCCTTTCCAGCAGTACTTC

D gene: .
J gene: TRBJ1-5
V gene: TRBV4-1
CDR3 protein: CASSQPTGRGNQPQHF
CDR3 DNA: TGCGCCAGCAGCCAACCTACAGGGAGAGGCAATCAGCCCCAGCATTTT

D gene: TRBD2
J gene: TRBJ2-3
V gene: TRBV3-1/TRBV3-2
CDR3 protein: CASSLTSGGTQYF
CDR3 DNA: TGTGCCAGCAGCCTGACTAGCGGAGGTACGCAGTATTTT

D gene: TRBD1
J gene: TRBJ2-7
V gene: TRBV5-4
CDR3 protein: CASSLTTGTGVDEQYF
CDR3 DNA: TGTGCCAGCAGCTTGACAACCGGGACAGGGGTCGACGAGCAGTACTTC

D gene: .
J gene: TRBJ1-1
V gene: TRBV14
CDR3 protein: CASSRDATEPHEAFF
CDR3 DNA: TGTGCCAGCAGCCGAGACGCCACGGAGCCCCATGAAGCTTTCTTT

D gene: TRBD1
J gene: TRBJ1-5
V gene: TRBV2
CDR3 protein: CASSQQGISNQPQHF
CDR3 DNA: TGTGCCAGCAGCCAACAGGGGATTAGCAATCAGCCCCAGCATTTT

D gene: .
J gene: TRBJ2-7
V gene: TRBV28
CDR3 protein: CASSSPPGRQYF
CDR3 DNA: TGTGCCAGCAGTTCCCCCCCAGGGCGGCAGTACTTC

D gene: TRBD1
J gene: TRBJ1-5
V gene: TRBV6-1
CDR3 protein: CASSEGPSGTELNQPQHF
CDR3 DNA: TGTGCCAGCAGTGAAGGCCCTTCCGGGACAGAGTTAAATCAGCCCCAGCATTTT

D gene: TRBD2
J gene: TRBJ2-7
V gene: TRBV5-1
CDR3 protein: CASSLEAGGRTYEQYF
CDR3 DNA: TGCGCCAGCAGCTTGGAGGCGGGGGGGAGGACCTACGAGCAGTACTTC

D gene: .
J gene: TRBJ2-5
V gene: TRBV7-6
CDR3 protein: CASSPRQVQYF
CDR3 DNA: TGTGCCAGCAGCCCCCGACAGGTCCAGTACTTC

D gene: .
J gene: TRBJ2-2
V gene: TRBV5-1
CDR3 protein: CASRYGDKRTNTGELFF
CDR3 DNA: TGCGCCAGCAGATACGGGGACAAACGAACGAACACCGGGGAGCTGTTTTTT

D gene: TRBD1
J gene: TRBJ1-1
V gene: TRBV6-5
CDR3 protein: CASGQGRVIEAFF
CDR3 DNA: TGTGCCAGCGGACAGGGGAGGGTAATTGAAGCTTTCTTT

D gene: .
J gene: TRBJ1-4
V gene: TRBV6-5
CDR3 protein: CASSYGAKEEKLFF
CDR3 DNA: TGTGCCAGCAGTTACGGGGCCAAGGAGGAAAAACTGTTTTTT

D gene: .
J gene: TRBJ2-1
V gene: TRBV7-8
CDR3 protein: CASSLGLTYNEQFF
CDR3 DNA: TGTGCCAGCAGCTTGGGACTCACATACAATGAGCAGTTCTTC

D gene: TRBD1
J gene: TRBJ1-3
V gene: TRBV5-6
CDR3 protein: CASSLGTGSGNTIYF
CDR3 DNA: TGTGCCAGCAGCTTGGGGACAGGCTCTGGAAACACCATATATTTT